There are many counts of the clone carrying this T cell receptor (beta chain). TCR beta VDJ combinations and CDR3 sequences were profiled from genomic DNA. TCRdb passed the reads through MiXCR, listing each CDR3 protein once. The sample comprises over 150,000 distinct CDR3 sequences, around 45% of which are singletons, and approximately 1% rests with the top ten. This record belongs to a study of CD8+CD57+ T cells in acquired aplastic anemia. V trimming: 5 bases; J trimming: 5 bases; junction bases outside the gene matches: 6. There are 14 residues in the CDR3. Germline V gene sequence: CDR1 SGHDN, CDR2 FVKESK.

The J gene is TRBJ2-7, the V gene TRBV14; 10 positions agree with TRBD2. The TCR comes from a human donor in good health. Sequenced input: sorted CD4+, CD8+, or CD8+CD57+ T cells (not recorded which) from PBMCs. CDR3 sequence: CASSLLAGLHEQYF. The CDR3 DNA sequence: TGTGCCAGCAGCTTACTAGCGGGGTTACACGAGCAGTACTTC.